The clone carrying this TCR beta chain occurred once. Antigen: not known. These data belong to a study of cytomegalovirus exposure and HLA in healthy donors. Study-level points and caveats: As a later analysis revealed, most CMV-associated TCR beta chains appeared HLA-restricted. The investigators catalogued 164 TCR beta chains as cytomegalovirus-associated. Many donors shared some public TCRs, even though most TCR sequences were rare.

Amplification used 60 Vbeta primers and 13 Jbeta primers. Original analysis: Later work found 65 million to 90 million unique TCR beta chains, with 9.5 million to 12 million shared. The assay was immunoSEQ multiplex PCR, and TCRdb's table has in-frame clones only and misses some. Clone size and the V and J calls come from that table; the DNA yielded D and trimming. This sample yields 80,000 or so clones, of which 74% are seen a single time; around 20% belongs to the top ten. Sequencing input: PBMCs. This TCR was sampled from a man aged 30 to 39 in good health and CMV-seropositive.

CDR3 bases: TGTGCCAGCAGTTCGACTAGCGGGGGGCTCAATGAGCAGTTCTTC. Its translation is CASSSTSGGLNEQFF. This chain joins TRBV6-6 and TRBJ2-1, with 13 bases aligning to TRBD2. With 4 bases clipped from V and 6 bases from J, the junction kept 3 bases outside the gene matches. This CDR3 has 15 residues. Per germline, CDR1 MNHNY and CDR2 SVGAGI (reference sequence).